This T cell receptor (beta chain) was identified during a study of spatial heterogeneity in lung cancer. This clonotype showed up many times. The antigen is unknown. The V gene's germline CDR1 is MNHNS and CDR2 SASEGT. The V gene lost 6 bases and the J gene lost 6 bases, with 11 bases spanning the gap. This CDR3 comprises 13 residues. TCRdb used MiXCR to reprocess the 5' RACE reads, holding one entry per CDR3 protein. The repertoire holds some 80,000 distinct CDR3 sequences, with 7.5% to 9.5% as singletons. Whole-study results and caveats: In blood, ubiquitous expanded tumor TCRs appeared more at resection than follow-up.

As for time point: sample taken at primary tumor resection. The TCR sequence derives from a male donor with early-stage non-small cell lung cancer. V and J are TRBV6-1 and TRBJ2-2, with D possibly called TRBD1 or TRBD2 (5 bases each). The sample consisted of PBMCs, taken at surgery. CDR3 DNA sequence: TGTGCCAGCAGGCCAGAGGGGCCCGGGGAGCTGTTTTTT. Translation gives CASRPEGPGELFF.